A selection of T cell receptor beta chains follows, all from one sample in a study of T-cell reconstitution after alpha-beta-depleted transplantation in children. TCRdb independently ran MiXCR on the PCR reads; one entry per CDR3 protein. The sample records about 580,000 distinct CDR3 sequences, under 30% being singletons. Sequences were derived from PBMCs, mostly from graft donor cells, sampled 360 days after TCRalphabeta/CD19-depleted stem cell transplant. These receptors all stem from a boy younger than two who had a stem cell transplant for acute myeloid leukemia, so the T cells may come from the graft donor. The CDR3 runs from the conserved cysteine through the conserved F or W. The D gene is left open where the match is weak. For some rows the clone size is stated as once, few or many, or as a class when expanded; others skip it.

J: TRBJ2-1
V: TRBV29-1
size: few
D: .
CDR3: CSVETPKQFF
DNA: TGCAGCGTTGAGACCCCTAAGCAGTTCTTC

J: TRBJ2-1
V: TRBV12-3/TRBV12-4
size: many
D: .
CDR3: CASSQGTGNEQFF
DNA: TGTGCCAGCAGCCAAGGTACGGGGAATGAGCAGTTCTTC

J: TRBJ2-3
V: TRBV20-1
size: many
D: TRBD1
CDR3: CSATPSGGLADTQYF
DNA: TGCAGTGCTACCCCCTCAGGGGGCCTCGCAGATACGCAGTATTTT

J: TRBJ2-7
V: TRBV20-1
size: .
D: .
CDR3: CSARDGGSVYEQYF
DNA: TGCAGTGCTAGAGATGGGGGTAGCGTCTACGAGCAGTACTTC

J: TRBJ2-7
V: TRBV5-5
size: many
D: TRBD1
CDR3: CASSFQPGQTYEQYF
DNA: TGTGCCAGCAGCTTCCAACCGGGACAGACCTACGAGCAGTACTTC

J: TRBJ1-2
V: TRBV12-3/TRBV12-4
size: few
D: .
CDR3: CASSPTGSGGYTF
DNA: TGTGCCAGCAGCCCGACAGGTTCTGGTGGCTACACCTTC

J: TRBJ2-7
V: TRBV20-1
size: .
D: .
CDR3: CSARDGGFGGYEQYF
DNA: TGCAGTGCTAGAGATGGGGGTTTCGGAGGGTACGAGCAGTACTTC

J: TRBJ2-3
V: TRBV20-1
size: .
D: .
CDR3: CSARVLAAGDTQYF
DNA: TGCAGTGCTCGTGTTCTAGCCGCGGGAGATACGCAGTATTTT

J: TRBJ2-5
V: TRBV20-1
size: .
D: .
CDR3: CSAKKETQYF
DNA: TGCAGTGCTAAAAAAGAGACCCAGTACTTC

J: TRBJ1-2
V: TRBV20-1
size: few
D: TRBD1
CDR3: CSAGGAAGGSYGYTF
DNA: TGCAGTGCTGGTGGGGCGGCAGGGGGCAGCTATGGCTACACCTTC

J: TRBJ2-5
V: TRBV18
size: few
D: .
CDR3: CASSGLEETQYF
DNA: TGTGCCAGCTCGGGACTGGAAGAGACCCAGTACTTC

J: TRBJ2-1
V: TRBV20-1
size: .
D: .
CDR3: CSARERQHNEQFF
DNA: TGCAGTGCTAGAGAACGACAGCACAATGAGCAGTTCTTC

J: TRBJ1-2
V: TRBV5-1
size: few
D: TRBD1
CDR3: CASSLSIGTGVNYGYTF
DNA: TGCGCCAGCAGCTTGAGCATCGGGACAGGGGTTAACTATGGCTACACCTTC

J: TRBJ1-4
V: TRBV2
size: .
D: TRBD1
CDR3: CASTGQGFATNEKLFF
DNA: TGTGCCAGCACCGGACAGGGATTTGCAACTAATGAAAAACTGTTTTTT

J: TRBJ2-1
V: TRBV15
size: .
D: TRBD1
CDR3: CATSRGQGWYNEQFF
DNA: TGTGCCACCAGCCGAGGACAGGGCTGGTACAATGAGCAGTTCTTC

J: TRBJ2-3
V: TRBV9
size: .
D: TRBD2
CDR3: CASSESGGAADTQYF
DNA: TGTGCCAGCAGCGAGAGCGGGGGGGCCGCAGATACGCAGTATTTT

J: TRBJ2-2
V: TRBV6-1
size: few
D: TRBD1
CDR3: CASSGRDRVVSGELFF
DNA: TGTGCCAGCAGTGGGCGGGACAGGGTTGTTTCCGGGGAGCTGTTTTTT

J: TRBJ1-2
V: TRBV29-1
size: many
D: .
CDR3: CSVGGAGNGYTF
DNA: TGCAGCGTTGGCGGGGCCGGTAATGGCTACACCTTC

J: TRBJ2-7
V: TRBV12-3/TRBV12-4
size: many
D: .
CDR3: CASSLMAWGEQYF
DNA: TGTGCCAGCAGTTTAATGGCGTGGGGGGAGCAGTACTTC

J: TRBJ2-2
V: TRBV27
size: .
D: .
CDR3: CASKGRGRTGGELFF
DNA: TGTGCCAGCAAGGGCCGGGGAAGGACGGGCGGGGAGCTGTTTTTT

J: TRBJ2-3
V: TRBV21-1
size: .
D: .
CDR3: CASIKWLAGESTDTQYF
DNA: TGTGCCAGCATCAAGTGGCTAGCGGGGGAGAGCACAGATACGCAGTATTTT

J: TRBJ2-1
V: TRBV19
size: .
D: .
CDR3: CASSPRGPSSSYNEQFF
DNA: TGTGCCAGTAGTCCCCGTGGGCCTTCGAGCTCCTACAATGAGCAGTTCTTC

J: TRBJ1-3
V: TRBV28
size: .
D: TRBD1
CDR3: CASSFPGLTDRTNTIYF
DNA: TGTGCCAGCAGTTTCCCTGGCTTGACGGACAGGACAAACACCATATATTTT

J: TRBJ2-3
V: TRBV7-2
size: many
D: .
CDR3: CASSLRGSSTDTQYF
DNA: TGTGCCAGCAGCTTAAGGGGTTCTAGCACAGATACGCAGTATTTT